Following are 2 T cell receptor beta chains from one sample sequenced in a study of shared clonotypes between healthy human individuals. Clones were read by immunoSEQ multiplex PCR, and TCRdb kept only the in-frame ones, dropping some. The sample lists around 2.1 million clones, approximately 96% seen once, with 0.13% in the top ten. Sample: naive CD4+ T cells sorted from blood. The subset here: CD45RA+ positively selected. The receptors stem from a man aged 18 to 30 in good health.

V is TRBV5-4 and J is TRBJ2-1; 8 nucleotides agree with TRBD2. The CDR3 has 14 amino acids. Germline-derived CDR1 and CDR2 are SGHNT and YYREEE (reference sequence). Trimming at V came to 6 bases and at J to 8 bases, leaving 10 bases not matched to a gene. DNA of the CDR3: TGTGCCAGCACCCGTCGGGGGGGAGGTTATGAGCAGTTCTTC. Encoded protein: CASTRRGGGYEQFF.

Remarks on this clone: In the same sample, other DNA sequences code for this CDR3. The chain recombines TRBV10-1 with TRBJ2-1; TRBD2 agrees at 9 bases. Trimming removed 3 bases from V and 7 bases from J; junction bases left unmatched: 4. This CDR3 spans 14 amino acids. Germline V gene lookup returns CDR1 WNHNN and CDR2 SYGVQD (reference sequence). The CDR3, as DNA: TGCGCCAGCAGTGATGGGCTAGCGGGAAATGAGCAGTTCTTC. This codes for CASSDGLAGNEQFF.